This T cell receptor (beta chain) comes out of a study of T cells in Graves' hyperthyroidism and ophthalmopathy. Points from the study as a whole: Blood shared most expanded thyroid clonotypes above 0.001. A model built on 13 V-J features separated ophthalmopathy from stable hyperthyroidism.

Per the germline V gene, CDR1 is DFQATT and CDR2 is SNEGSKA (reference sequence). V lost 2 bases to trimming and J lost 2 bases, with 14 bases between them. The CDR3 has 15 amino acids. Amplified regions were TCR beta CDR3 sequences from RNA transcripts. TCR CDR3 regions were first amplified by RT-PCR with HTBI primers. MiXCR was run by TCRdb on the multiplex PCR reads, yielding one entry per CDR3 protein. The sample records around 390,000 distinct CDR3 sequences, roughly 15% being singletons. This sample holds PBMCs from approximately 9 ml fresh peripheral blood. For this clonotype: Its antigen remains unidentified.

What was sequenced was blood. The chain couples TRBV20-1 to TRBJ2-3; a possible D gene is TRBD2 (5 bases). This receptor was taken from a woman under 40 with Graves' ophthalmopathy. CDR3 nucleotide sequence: TGCAGTGCTAGATACAGCGGAGAACCCACAGATACGCAGTATTTT. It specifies CSARYSGEPTDTQYF.